The rows below give T cell receptor beta chains drawn from one sample of a study of CD8+ T cells in alopecia areata. The protocol was immunoSEQ multiplex PCR, while the TCRdb copy is restricted to in-frame clones and leaves out a portion. The repertoire holds about 180,000 clones, with 50% to 75% as singletons. The source material was CD4+ T cells sorted from blood, sampled at week 0. These receptors all come from a human donor with alopecia areata. Each CDR3 is given with its conserved first and last residue. D genes are given only for firm matches. Clone size, where shown, is once, few, many, or a class for clones that have expanded.

abundance: once; j_gene: TRBJ2-1; d_gene: TRBD1; v_gene: TRBV7-8; CDR3aa: CASREQGHHEQFF; CDR3nt: TGTGCCAGCAGAGAACAGGGGCACCACGAGCAGTTCTTC
abundance: .; j_gene: TRBJ1-2; d_gene: TRBD1; v_gene: TRBV7-8; CDR3aa: CASSSYRGGYTF; CDR3nt: TGTGCCAGCAGCTCGTACAGGGGTGGCTACACCTTC
abundance: .; j_gene: TRBJ2-7; d_gene: TRBD1; v_gene: TRBV11-2; CDR3aa: CASSSPRTGGSYEQYF; CDR3nt: TGTGCCAGCAGCTCACCCCGGACAGGGGGTTCCTACGAGCAGTACTTC
abundance: few; j_gene: TRBJ2-5; d_gene: .; v_gene: TRBV15; CDR3aa: CATSRVLPKAQLQETQYF; CDR3nt: TGTGCCACCAGCAGAGTCCTTCCCAAGGCTCAACTTCAAGAGACCCAGTACTTC
abundance: .; j_gene: TRBJ1-1; d_gene: .; v_gene: TRBV12-5; CDR3aa: CASGLRTLNTEAFF; CDR3nt: TGTGCTAGTGGTTTGAGGACCTTGAACACTGAAGCTTTCTTT
abundance: .; j_gene: TRBJ1-6; d_gene: .; v_gene: TRBV23-1; CDR3aa: CASSQPDSNEGKIIALHF; CDR3nt: TGCGCCAGCAGTCAACCCGACAGCAACGAAGGAAAGATCATAGCCCTCCACTTT
abundance: few; j_gene: TRBJ1-6; d_gene: .; v_gene: TRBV27; CDR3aa: CASSLRRQAGYNSPLHF; CDR3nt: TGTGCCAGCAGTTTACGCCGACAGGCCGGGTATAATTCACCCCTCCACTTT
abundance: .; j_gene: TRBJ2-5; d_gene: .; v_gene: TRBV30; CDR3aa: CAWSVLGRETQYF; CDR3nt: TGTGCCTGGAGTGTATTGGGCAGAGAGACCCAGTACTTC
abundance: .; j_gene: TRBJ2-7; d_gene: .; v_gene: TRBV30; CDR3aa: CAWSDNRYEQYF; CDR3nt: TGTGCCTGGAGCGACAATCGGTACGAGCAGTACTTC
abundance: .; j_gene: TRBJ1-1; d_gene: .; v_gene: TRBV25-1; CDR3aa: CASSGDTNTEAFF; CDR3nt: TGTGCCAGCAGTGGGGACACCAACACTGAAGCTTTCTTT
abundance: .; j_gene: TRBJ2-5; d_gene: TRBD2; v_gene: TRBV6-5; CDR3aa: CASSYSGGQETQYF; CDR3nt: TGTGCCAGCAGTTACAGCGGGGGGCAAGAGACCCAGTACTTC
abundance: .; j_gene: TRBJ2-2; d_gene: .; v_gene: TRBV4-2; CDR3aa: CASSLERPKNTGELFF; CDR3nt: TGTGCCAGCAGCCTAGAAAGACCGAAGAACACCGGGGAGCTGTTTTTT
abundance: once; j_gene: TRBJ2-7; d_gene: .; v_gene: TRBV6-5; CDR3aa: CASSYSLRPSSEQYF; CDR3nt: TGTGCCAGCAGTTACTCATTGCGCCCTAGCAGCGAGCAGTACTTC
abundance: .; j_gene: TRBJ2-5; d_gene: .; v_gene: TRBV12-5; CDR3aa: CASGFSETQYF; CDR3nt: TGTGCTAGTGGTTTTTCGGAGACCCAGTACTTC
abundance: few; j_gene: TRBJ2-1; d_gene: TRBD2; v_gene: TRBV29-1; CDR3aa: CSVGGAGFEFF; CDR3nt: TGCAGCGTTGGTGGAGCGGGGTTCGAGTTCTTC
abundance: few; j_gene: TRBJ1-5; d_gene: .; v_gene: TRBV18; CDR3aa: CASSPGNQPQHF; CDR3nt: TGTGCCAGCTCACCGGGAAATCAGCCCCAGCATTTT
abundance: .; j_gene: TRBJ1-5; d_gene: .; v_gene: TRBV7-9; CDR3aa: CASGRGGNQPQHF; CDR3nt: TGTGCCAGTGGACGAGGAGGCAATCAGCCCCAGCATTTT
abundance: few; j_gene: TRBJ1-1; d_gene: .; v_gene: TRBV25-1; CDR3aa: CASSERVNTEAFF; CDR3nt: TGTGCCAGCAGTGAACGAGTGAACACTGAAGCTTTCTTT
abundance: few; j_gene: TRBJ2-3; d_gene: TRBD2; v_gene: TRBV30; CDR3aa: CAWSPALAGVGDTQYF; CDR3nt: TGTGCCTGGAGCCCCGCACTAGCGGGGGTAGGAGATACGCAGTATTTT
abundance: .; j_gene: TRBJ2-1; d_gene: .; v_gene: TRBV15; CDR3aa: CATSRDREIYEQFF; CDR3nt: TGTGCCACCAGCAGAGATAGGGAGATTTATGAGCAGTTCTTC
abundance: .; j_gene: TRBJ2-7; d_gene: .; v_gene: TRBV11-3; CDR3aa: CASSRSSYEQYF; CDR3nt: TGTGCCAGCAGCCGCAGCTCCTACGAGCAGTACTTC
abundance: few; j_gene: TRBJ1-2; d_gene: .; v_gene: TRBV29-1; CDR3aa: CSVGASTANTF; CDR3nt: TGCAGCGTTGGCGCCTCGACAGCGAATACCTTC
abundance: .; j_gene: TRBJ2-7; d_gene: .; v_gene: TRBV30; CDR3aa: CAWSTGMVKYF; CDR3nt: TGTGCCTGGAGTACCGGGATGGTAAAGTACTTC
abundance: .; j_gene: TRBJ1-2; d_gene: .; v_gene: TRBV18; CDR3aa: CASSPGLDYGYTF; CDR3nt: TGTGCCAGCTCACCGGGACTTGACTATGGCTACACCTTC
abundance: .; j_gene: TRBJ2-2; d_gene: .; v_gene: TRBV29-1; CDR3aa: CSVASSGELFF; CDR3nt: TGCAGCGTAGCCTCGTCCGGGGAGCTGTTTTTT
abundance: .; j_gene: TRBJ1-4; d_gene: .; v_gene: TRBV7-9; CDR3aa: CASSLGPGLNEKLFF; CDR3nt: TGTGCCAGCAGCTTAGGGCCAGGGCTTAATGAAAAACTGTTTTTT